This T cell receptor (beta chain) stems from a study of cytomegalovirus exposure and HLA in healthy donors. General study points: Presence/absence analyses assumed roughly uniform sequencing depth across donors. Most TCR sequences showed up rarely, but some public TCRs showed up in many donors.

Concerning this clone itself: The antigen is unknown. A junction end diverges from the germline sequence, so it may reflect a read error.

The germline CDR1 and CDR2 sequences are SGDLS and YYNGEE. The CDR3 runs 11 residues. Donors were ostensibly healthy at sampling, although undocumented immune exposures were probable. Primers included in the PCR were 60 Vbeta and 13 Jbeta primers. Libraries were prepared by immunoSEQ multiplex PCR; TCRdb keeps only in-frame clonotypes and omits some of them. The sample totals about 150,000 clones. The sequence was collected from a man aged 30 to 45 in good health and CMV-seronegative. V gene TRBV9 combines with J gene TRBJ2-1, with D maybe TRBD2 (6 bases). Sequenced sample: PBMCs. DNA for the CDR3: TGTGCCAGCGGCGTAGCGGATGAGCAGTTCTTC. The encoded protein is CASGVADEQFF.